These 3 T cell receptor beta chains were all obtained from the same sample, sequenced in a study of blood T cell repertoires in COVID-19. The data were produced by immunoSEQ multiplex PCR, yet TCRdb's version contains in-frame clones alone and is incomplete. The repertoire has about 76,000 clones, 75% to 85% of them found once; the top ten carry roughly 9.6%. The sample was peripheral blood. The source is a man aged 50-59 years with COVID-19, enrolled during active disease.

V and J are TRBV2 and TRBJ2-1; tentatively, D is TRBD2 (5 bases). V was trimmed by 3 bases and J by 9 bases, leaving 9 bases between them. The CDR3 has 12 amino acids. Germline V gene lookup returns CDR1 SNHLY and CDR2 FYNNEI. The CDR3 region is CASSDRAAEQFF. The CDR3 DNA reads as TGTGCCAGCAGTGATCGAGCGGCTGAGCAGTTCTTC.

The chain is built from TRBV6-2 or TRBV6-3 and TRBJ1-2; the match to TRBD1 covers 10 bases. From germline, CDR1 is MNHEY and CDR2 SVGEGT. Trimming removed 6 bases from V and 8 bases from J; junction bases left unmatched: 6. The CDR3 loop spans 13 amino acids. CDR3 residues: CASSSDRGTGYTF. The CDR3 nucleotides are TGTGCCAGCAGCTCGGACAGGGGGACAGGCTACACCTTC.

This chain joins TRBV12-3 or TRBV12-4 and TRBJ1-1; 7 bases are shared with TRBD1. The CDR3 has 13 amino acids. V shed 6 bases, J shed 1 base, and the junction held 2 bases outside the gene matches. CDR3 amino acids: CASSGTANTEAFF. In nucleotides, the CDR3 is TGTGCCAGCAGCGGGACAGCGAACACTGAAGCTTTCTTT.